These 25 T cell receptor beta chains were sequenced from one sample in a study of OX40 agonist ivuxolimab in advanced cancers. TCRdb's table, derived via immunoSEQ multiplex PCR, lists solely in-frame clones and lacks some. Counted here are fewer than 100,000 clones, roughly 89% occurring once; the ten biggest clones make up over 10%. The sample in question was CD4+ or CD8+ T cells sorted from blood, obtained in a trial of the OX40 agonist ivuxolimab. The source of these receptors is an adult with an advanced solid tumor such as melanoma, head and neck, liver or kidney cancer.

This chain connects TRBV11-1 to TRBJ2-1; 9 nucleotides line up with TRBD2. Germline V lookup: CDR1 SGHAT, CDR2 FQDESV (reference sequence). The CDR3 runs to 15 residues. V gave up 1 base and J gave up 8 bases; unmatched junction bases: 6. The CDR3 is CASSLETSGLHEQFF. In DNA form, the CDR3 reads TGTGCCAGCAGCTTAGAGACTAGCGGTCTACATGAGCAGTTCTTC.

The sample holds one count of this clone. As DNA, the CDR3 is TGTGCCAGCAGTTTGGGGGGGGCATACTACGAGCAGTACTTC. It codes for CASSLGGAYYEQYF. This chain uses TRBV27 with TRBJ2-7, with a tentative D call TRBD2 (7 bases). Trimming pared 3 bases from V and 3 bases from J, leaving 12 bases between. This CDR3 has 14 residues. Germline lookup yields CDR1 MNHEY and CDR2 SMNVEV (reference sequence).

V usage is TRBV27 and J usage is TRBJ2-1; D gene unclear. Germline CDR1 MNHEY, CDR2 SMNVEV (reference sequence). V gave up 0 bases and J gave up 9 bases, with 9 bases separating them. The CDR3 is 13 amino acids. The chain's CDR3 is CASSLSVGAEQFF. The DNA of the CDR3 is TGTGCCAGCAGTTTATCGGTCGGTGCTGAGCAGTTCTTC.

The chain couples TRBV11-3 to TRBJ2-7; 7 bases are shared with TRBD1. The CDR3 spans 15 residues. Germline V gene lookup returns CDR1 SGHNT and CDR2 YENEEA. The V gene end was trimmed by 4 bases and the J gene end by 2 bases; junction bases not matched to a gene: 8. The CDR3: CASSYPLTGTYEQYF. CDR3 sequence (DNA): TGTGCCAGCAGCTACCCCTTGACAGGGACCTACGAGCAGTACTTC.

The J gene is TRBJ1-1, the V gene TRBV30; D possibly corresponds to TRBD1 (6 bases). The CDR3 contains 13 residues. Germline V lookup: CDR1 GTSNPN, CDR2 SVGIG (reference sequence). The ends were cut back, 0 bases at V and 10 bases at J, with 15 bases in the middle. The DNA for the CDR3 is TGTGCCTGGAGTGTACAGGGCCAGGGTTTAGCTTTCTTT. Its protein product is CAWSVQGQGLAFF.

The CDR3 DNA reads as TGTGCCAGCAGGGTTCGGACAGGGAATAAGCAGTTCTTC. As protein: CASRVRTGNKQFF. The chain has TRBV7-8 and TRBJ2-1, with 8 positions matching TRBD1. Trimming cost V 6 bases and J 11 bases; bases outside gene matches: 9. This CDR3 is built from 13 residues. Germline CDR1 is SGHVS and CDR2 is FQNEAQ.

V is TRBV7-9 and J is TRBJ1-4, with a tentative D call TRBD1 (6 bases). Germline lookup yields CDR1 SEHNR and CDR2 FQNEAQ (reference sequence). The V end was cut by 4 bases, the J end by 8 bases, with 20 bases between. The CDR3 totals 16 residues. In DNA form, the CDR3 reads TGTGCCAGCAGCTCACATACAGGGCGGGGGAAGGAAAAACTGTTTTTT. Translating it yields CASSSHTGRGKEKLFF. The whole variable domain, remainder taken from reference TRBV7-9 and TRBJ1-4, is DTGVSQNPRHKITKRGQNVTFRCDPISEHNRLYWYRQTLGQGPEFLTYFQNEAQLEKSRLLSDRFSAERPKGSFSTLEIQRTEQGDSAMYLCASSSHTGRGKEKLFFGSGTQLSVL.

V and J are TRBV13 and TRBJ2-7, with 7 bases matching TRBD2. The CDR3 extends over 15 amino acids. Germline CDR1 reads PRHDT; CDR2 reads FYEKMQ (reference sequence). The J segment lost 3 bases and the V segment lost 0 bases, leaving 5 bases of the junction unmatched. CDR3 sequence: CASSLGFSGVYEQYF. The CDR3 nucleotides are TGTGCCAGCAGCTTAGGTTTCAGCGGGGTCTACGAGCAGTACTTC.

V is TRBV5-4 and J is TRBJ2-5; 11 nucleotides agree with TRBD2. V lost 4 bases to trimming and J lost 3 bases; unmatched junction nucleotides: 5. The CDR3 is made up of 15 amino acids. Germline CDR1 is SGHNT and CDR2 is YYREEE (reference sequence). The CDR3 DNA follows: TGTGCCAGCAGCCGAGGGACTAGCGGCAAAGAGACCCAGTACTTC. Translation gives CASSRGTSGKETQYF.

This rearrangement joins TRBV14 to TRBJ1-1, with 7 bases that match TRBD1. This CDR3 has 13 residues. CDR1 SGHDN and CDR2 FVKESK come from the germline V gene. The V gene end was trimmed by 6 bases and the J gene end by 5 bases; junction bases not matched to a gene: 6. CDR3 in DNA: TGTGCCAGCAGTAAACAGGGGTGGACTGAAGCTTTCTTT. Residues: CASSKQGWTEAFF.

The V call is TRBV2, the J call TRBJ1-5; D ambiguous. Trimming removed 3 bases from V and 6 bases from J, with 9 bases in between. Germline lookup yields CDR1 SNHLY and CDR2 FYNNEI. The length of the CDR3 is 13 residues. The CDR3 is CASSELGGQPQHF. The DNA of the CDR3 is TGTGCCAGCAGTGAGTTGGGTGGTCAGCCCCAGCATTTT.

In its sample, this clone was seen once. V is TRBV6-1 and J is TRBJ1-5, with a possible D match to TRBD1 (6 bases). The CDR3 contains 16 residues. The V gene lost 2 bases and the J gene lost 4 bases, with 15 bases spanning the gap. Germline V gene lookup returns CDR1 MNHNS and CDR2 SASEGT. CDR3 amino acids: CASSERETGSNQPQHF. The CDR3 nucleotides are TGTGCCAGCAGTGAACGAGAGACAGGCAGTAATCAGCCCCAGCATTTT.

The V call is TRBV6-5, the J call TRBJ1-1, with 9 bases that match TRBD1. From germline, CDR1 is MNHEY and CDR2 SVGAGI. J lost 4 bases, V lost 0 bases, and 3 bases had no gene match. The CDR3 contains 15 residues. CDR3 region: CASSYSGQGITEAFF. DNA for the CDR3: TGTGCCAGCAGTTACTCGGGACAGGGAATCACTGAAGCTTTCTTT.

V gene TRBV5-1 combines with J gene TRBJ2-7, with 12 nucleotides matching TRBD2. Germline lookup yields CDR1 SGHRS and CDR2 YFSETQ. The junction had 4 bases not matched to a gene; V was cut back by 2 bases and J by 4 bases. The CDR3 runs 15 residues. The CDR3 DNA sequence: TGCGCCAGCAGCTTCCGACTAGCGGGGGAATACGAGCAGTACTTC. Its protein product is CASSFRLAGEYEQYF.

The chain joins TRBV29-1 to TRBJ2-5; 12 bases match TRBD2. The germline CDR1 and CDR2 sequences are SQVTM and ANQGSEA. Losses at the gene ends were 8 bases for V and 4 bases for J; bases not matched to a gene: 5. This CDR3 is 13 amino acids long. The CDR3 DNA follows: TGCAGCTTGCCGGGACTAGCGGGAGAGACCCAGTACTTC. Encoded protein: CSLPGLAGETQYF.

V is TRBV28 and J is TRBJ2-7; 8 positions agree with TRBD2. CDR1 MDHEN and CDR2 SYDVKM come from the germline V gene. The CDR3 has 15 residues. V lost 2 bases to trimming and J lost 5 bases; unmatched junction nucleotides: 8. The CDR3 sequence: CASSLEGTRDDEQYF. CDR3 nucleotides: TGTGCCAGCAGTTTAGAAGGGACTAGAGACGACGAGCAGTACTTC. The full variable domain, in which reference TRBV28 and TRBJ2-7 provide the parts outside the CDR3, is DVKVTQSSRYLVKRTGEKVFLECVQDMDHENMFWYRQDPGLGLRLIYFSYDVKMKEKGDIPEGYSVSREKKERFSLILESASTNQTSMYLCASSLEGTRDDEQYFGPGTRLTVT.

The rearrangement joins TRBV2 to TRBJ2-1; weak D call: TRBD1 (5 bases). The CDR3 contains 13 residues. Germline V gene data show CDR1 as SNHLY and CDR2 as FYNNEI. V gave up 10 bases and J gave up 4 bases, with 14 bases separating them. The CDR3 bases are TGTGCCACCTTACCGCGACAGTACAATGAGCAGTTCTTC. It specifies CATLPRQYNEQFF.

This rearrangement joins TRBV28 to TRBJ2-3; D gene ambiguous. Looked up from germline, CDR1 is MDHEN and CDR2 is SYDVKM. V was pared by 6 bases and J by 2 bases, with 3 bases between. The CDR3 spans 11 residues. The CDR3 DNA is TGTGCCAGCAGCTACACAGATACGCAGTATTTT. The encoded protein is CASSYTDTQYF.

The V and J genes are TRBV5-1 and TRBJ2-3; no clear D. V was trimmed by 4 bases and J by 6 bases, leaving 12 bases between them. The CDR3 extends over 13 amino acids. The germline V gene encodes CDR1 SGHRS and CDR2 YFSETQ. The CDR3 sequence: CASSPTLGDTQYF. The DNA of the CDR3 is TGCGCCAGCAGCCCTACGTTAGGGGATACGCAGTATTTT.

The chain carries TRBV27 and TRBJ1-1; possible D gene TRBD1, 5 bases. This CDR3 has 13 amino acids. Per the germline V gene, CDR1 is MNHEY and CDR2 is SMNVEV (reference sequence). The V end lost 6 bases, the J end lost 3 bases, and 11 bases lay between the germline ends. This chain's CDR3 is CASSPLQDTEAFF. The CDR3, as DNA: TGTGCCAGCAGCCCATTACAGGACACTGAAGCTTTCTTT.

The V call is TRBV6-6, the J call TRBJ1-1; the D gene is possibly TRBD1 (5 bases). In germline, CDR1 is MNHNY, CDR2 SVGAGI (reference sequence). The CDR3 runs to 16 residues. V lost 0 bases to trimming and J lost 0 bases, with 11 bases between them. The CDR3 spells CASSYSRGRLNTEAFF. The CDR3 DNA reads TGTGCCAGCAGTTACTCCCGGGGGAGACTGAACACTGAAGCTTTCTTT.

This chain links TRBV7-6 with TRBJ2-1; 9 bases map to TRBD2. CDR3 size: 16 residues. V was clipped by 2 bases and J by 1 base; unmatched bases: 3. Germline lookup yields CDR1 SGHVS and CDR2 FNYEAQ. The CDR3 is CASSLTTSGSYNEQFF. The DNA of the CDR3 is TGTGCCAGCAGCTTAACGACTAGCGGATCCTACAATGAGCAGTTCTTC.

This chain joins TRBV5-6 and TRBJ1-2; 7 bases align to TRBD1. Trimming took 0 bases from V and 4 from J; bases not matched to a gene: 3. The CDR3 is 14 amino acids. Per germline, CDR1 SGHDT and CDR2 YYEEEE. The CDR3 spells CASSLGGTAYGYTF. CDR3 DNA sequence: TGTGCCAGCAGCTTGGGGGGGACAGCCTATGGCTACACCTTC.

The chain employs TRBV4-1 and TRBJ2-3, with 11 positions matching TRBD2. CDR3 length equals 15 residues. With 3 bases clipped from V and 4 bases from J, the junction kept 3 bases outside the gene matches. Germline lookup yields CDR1 MGHRA and CDR2 YSYEKL. In DNA, the CDR3 is TGCGCCAGCAGCCAGTTAGCGGGAGGGCCAGATACGCAGTATTTT. Translated: CASSQLAGGPDTQYF.

The chain carries TRBV19 and TRBJ2-2; TRBD2 matches 11 bases. The CDR3 spans 18 residues. Losses at the gene ends were 3 bases for V and 3 bases for J; bases not matched to a gene: 9. Germline V gives CDR1 LNHDA, CDR2 SQIVND (reference sequence). CDR3 nucleotides: TGTGCCAGTAGTATCCCCCTAGCGGGAGGAGGTGACACCGGGGAGCTGTTTTTT. It encodes CASSIPLAGGGDTGELFF.